This TCR beta chain was captured by sequencing in a study of OX40 agonist ivuxolimab in advanced cancers. Study-wide points: Averaged across samples, CD8+ T cells carried more expanded clones than CD4+ did. What antigens the expanded peripheral T cells recognized was never established.

The length of the CDR3 is 12 residues. The germline CDR1 and CDR2 sequences are MDHEN and SYDVKM. V was pared by 6 bases and J by 7 bases, with 10 bases between. With respect to this clone: The antigen remains undetermined.

Sequenced by immunoSEQ multiplex PCR; TCRdb stores in-frame clones only, minus some. The table shows 58,000 or so clones, with over 80% occurring only once. This sample comprised CD4+ or CD8+ T cells sorted from blood, obtained in a trial of the OX40 agonist ivuxolimab. The TCR originated in an adult with an advanced solid tumor such as melanoma, head and neck, liver or kidney cancer. V gene TRBV28 combines with J gene TRBJ2-4; no clear D gene. CDR3 region: CASSNKGNIQYF. The CDR3 DNA reads as TGTGCCAGCAGCAACAAGGGTAACATTCAGTACTTC. The full variable domain, completed using reference TRBV28 and TRBJ2-4, is DVKVTQSSRYLVKRTGEKVFLECVQDMDHENMFWYRQDPGLGLRLIYFSYDVKMKEKGDIPEGYSVSREKKERFSLILESASTNQTSMYLCASSNKGNIQYFGAGTRLSVL.